This record looks at one T cell receptor (beta chain) sequence and its context. The sample originates from a study of blood T cells in healthy people across ages. The V gene's germline CDR1 is SNHLY and CDR2 FYNNEI. The length of the CDR3 is 13 residues. Trimming cost V 4 bases and J 1 base, with 7 bases left between them. Researchers isolated at least 6 million PBMCs per sample. Together with a sample-barcoded 5' primer, a J-beta primer mix was included in a second PCR lasting about 6 to 11 cycles. TCRdb reanalysed the 5' RACE reads using MiXCR and keeps one entry per CDR3 protein. The sample records roughly 800,000 distinct CDR3 sequences, around 25% being singletons. These data also formed part of another study, on T cells of mothers and their children.

Sequenced material: blood. The chain recombines TRBV2 with TRBJ2-5; D not resolved. This sequence was found in a boy between 10 and 17 years old in good health. The CDR3 here is CASSVDTQETQYF. As DNA, the CDR3 is TGTGCCAGCAGTGTTGATACCCAAGAGACCCAGTACTTC. The entire variable domain, with the rest obtained from reference TRBV2 and TRBJ2-5, is as follows: EPEVTQTPSHQVTQMGQEVILRCVPISNHLYFYWYRQILGQKVEFLVSFYNNEISEKSEIFDDQFSVERPDGSNFTLKIRSTKLEDSAMYFCASSVDTQETQYFGPGTRLLVL.